This T cell receptor (beta chain) appears in the sequencing data of a study of CD8 T cells in ankylosing spondylitis. Study observations and caveats: A CD8+ phenotype characterized the disease-linked clones, which were relatively rare in peripheral blood. Existing reports had already noted some motif variants in reactive arthritis synovial fluid and blood. Several highly homologous variants made up a TCR beta motif, and this motif appeared characteristic of ankylosing spondylitis blood.

Quantitative 5'-RACE was performed with molecular barcodes, and it yielded the TCR beta libraries. TCRdb re-called the 5' RACE reads through MiXCR, storing one row per CDR3 protein. The sample contains 350,000 to 550,000 distinct CDR3 sequences, 25% to 30% of which appear only once. The V gene end was trimmed by 5 bases and the J gene end by 7 bases; junction bases not matched to a gene: 3. CDR1 is SGHNT and CDR2 is YENEEA in the germline V gene. CDR3 length: 13 amino acids. A word on this clonotype: The antigen is undetermined.

Source material: blood, either unsorted or a sorted T cell fraction (not recorded which). The source is a male donor with ankylosing spondylitis. The chain is built from TRBV11-3 and TRBJ2-4; 9 bases match TRBD2. The CDR3 DNA is TGTGCCAGCAGCCCGGGACTAGCCAACATTCAGTACTTC. It codes for CASSPGLANIQYF.